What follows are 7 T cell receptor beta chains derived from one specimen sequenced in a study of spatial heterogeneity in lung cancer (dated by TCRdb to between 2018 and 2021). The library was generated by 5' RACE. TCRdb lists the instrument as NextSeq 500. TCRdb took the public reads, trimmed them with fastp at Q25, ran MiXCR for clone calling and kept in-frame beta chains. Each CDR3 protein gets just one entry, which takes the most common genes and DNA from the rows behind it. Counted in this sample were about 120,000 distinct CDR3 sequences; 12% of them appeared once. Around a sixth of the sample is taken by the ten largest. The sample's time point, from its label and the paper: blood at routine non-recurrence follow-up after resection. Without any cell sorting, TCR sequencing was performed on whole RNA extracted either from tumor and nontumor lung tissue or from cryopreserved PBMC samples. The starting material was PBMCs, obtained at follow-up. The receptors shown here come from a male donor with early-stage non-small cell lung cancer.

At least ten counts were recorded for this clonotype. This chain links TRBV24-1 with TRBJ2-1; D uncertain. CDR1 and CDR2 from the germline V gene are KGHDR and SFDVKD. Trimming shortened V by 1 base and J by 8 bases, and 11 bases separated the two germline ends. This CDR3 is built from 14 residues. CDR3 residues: CATSDFPRVDEQFF. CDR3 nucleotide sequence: TGTGCCACCAGTGATTTCCCCCGGGTGGATGAGCAGTTCTTC.

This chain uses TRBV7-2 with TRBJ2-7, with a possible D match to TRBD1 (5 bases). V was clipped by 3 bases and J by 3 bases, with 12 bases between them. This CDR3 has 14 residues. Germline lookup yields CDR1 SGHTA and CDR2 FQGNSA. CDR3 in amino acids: CASSLGQAGYEQYF. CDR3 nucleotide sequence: TGTGCCAGCAGCTTGGGGCAGGCCGGCTACGAGCAGTACTTC.

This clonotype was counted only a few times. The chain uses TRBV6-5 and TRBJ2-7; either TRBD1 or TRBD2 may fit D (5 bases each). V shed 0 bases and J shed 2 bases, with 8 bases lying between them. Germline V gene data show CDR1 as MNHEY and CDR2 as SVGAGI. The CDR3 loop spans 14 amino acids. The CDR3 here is CASSYSQGAYEQYF. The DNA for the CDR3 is TGTGCCAGCAGTTACTCGCAGGGAGCCTACGAGCAGTACTTC.

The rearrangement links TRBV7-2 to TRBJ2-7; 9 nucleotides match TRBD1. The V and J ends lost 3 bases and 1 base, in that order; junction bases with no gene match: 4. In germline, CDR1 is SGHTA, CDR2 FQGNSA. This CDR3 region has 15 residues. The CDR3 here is CASSFSGTGSYEQYF. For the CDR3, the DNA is TGTGCCAGCAGCTTCTCCGGGACAGGGTCCTACGAGCAGTACTTC.

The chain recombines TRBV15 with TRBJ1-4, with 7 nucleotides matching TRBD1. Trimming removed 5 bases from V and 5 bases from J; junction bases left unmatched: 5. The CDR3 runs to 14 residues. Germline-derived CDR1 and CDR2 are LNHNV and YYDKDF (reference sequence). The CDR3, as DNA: TGTGCCACCAGCGGGACAGCAATAAATGAAAAACTGTTTTTT. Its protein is CATSGTAINEKLFF.

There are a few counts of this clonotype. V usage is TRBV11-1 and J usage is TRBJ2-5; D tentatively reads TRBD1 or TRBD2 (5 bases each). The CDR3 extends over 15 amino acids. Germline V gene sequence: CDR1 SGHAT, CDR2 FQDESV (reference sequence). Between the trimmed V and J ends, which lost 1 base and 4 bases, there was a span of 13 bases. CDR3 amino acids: CASSLDGYGAETQYF. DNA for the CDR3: TGTGCCAGCAGCTTAGATGGCTACGGGGCAGAGACCCAGTACTTC. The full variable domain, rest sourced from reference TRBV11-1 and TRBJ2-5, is EAEVAQSPRYKITEKSQAVAFWCDPISGHATLYWYRQILGQGPELLVQFQDESVVDDSQLPKDRFSAERLKGVDSTLKIQPAELGDSAMYLCASSLDGYGAETQYFGPGTRLLVL.

CDR3 coding DNA: TGTGCCAGCAGCCAAGAGGAGAGGCGCAGCACAGATACGCAGTATTTT. This codes for CASSQEERRSTDTQYF. This chain uses TRBV3-1 with TRBJ2-3; D remains ambiguous. Trimming removed 0 bases at V and 0 bases at J, with 10 bases between. Germline assignment: CDR1 LGHDT and CDR2 YNNKEL (reference sequence). This CDR3 is built from 16 residues.